These 7 T cell receptor beta chains came from one sample sequenced in a study of CD8 T cells in Susac syndrome. The RNA input was about 0.5 to 1 ug, and it was reverse transcribed with random hexamers. TCRdb ran MiXCR on the immunoSEQ multiplex PCR reads and lists one entry per CDR3 protein. This table holds about 210,000 distinct CDR3 sequences, roughly 94% found once. Material: CD4+ T cells from PBMCs. The source of these receptors is a human donor in good health.

The rearrangement links TRBV29-1 to TRBJ1-2, with D possibly TRBD1 on 5 matching bases. Deletions cut 4 bases from V and 2 bases from J, with 8 bases between. This CDR3 comprises 12 residues. Germline assignment: CDR1 SQVTM and CDR2 ANQGSEA. CDR3 loop: CSVASGNYGYTF. The CDR3 DNA follows: TGCAGCGTTGCGTCAGGGAACTATGGCTACACCTTC.

The chain joins TRBV20-1 to TRBJ2-5; TRBD2 matches 9 bases. Germline assignment: CDR1 DFQATT and CDR2 SNEGSKA (reference sequence). The CDR3 totals 15 residues. The J segment lost 4 bases and the V segment lost 2 bases, leaving 8 bases of the junction unmatched. The CDR3 DNA is TGCAGTGCTAGACCCGGCGGGGGGGGCGGAGAGACCCAGTACTTC. Its translation is CSARPGGGGGETQYF.

CDR3 region: CASSGPTGGTDTQYF. DNA for the CDR3: TGTGCCAGCAGCGGACCGACGGGGGGCACAGATACGCAGTATTTT. The rearrangement uses TRBV9 and TRBJ2-3, with a possible D match to TRBD2 (6 bases). Trimming removed 3 bases at V and 1 base at J, with 12 bases between. CDR3 length: 15 amino acids. In germline, CDR1 is SGDLS, CDR2 YYNGEE.

CDR3: CASRFSGSGGTQYF. DNA of the CDR3: TGTGCCAGCAGATTCTCAGGGTCCGGGGGGACCCAGTACTTC. The chain is built from TRBV25-1 and TRBJ2-5; D is perhaps TRBD2 (6 bases). Deletions cut 6 bases from V and 7 bases from J, with 18 bases between. Germline V lookup: CDR1 MGHDK, CDR2 SYGVNS. This CDR3 is 14 amino acids long.

This chain uses TRBV3-1 with TRBJ1-2; maybe TRBD1 (5 bases). The CDR3 is 15 residues long. Germline V CDR1 and CDR2: LGHDT, YNNKEL (reference sequence). The V end was cut by 3 bases, the J end by 2 bases, with 13 bases between. In nucleotides, the CDR3 is TGTGCCAGCAGCCAGCAACCCAGGGTGAACTATGGCTACACCTTC. Its protein is CASSQQPRVNYGYTF.

The chain employs TRBV3-1 and TRBJ2-1; TRBD1 matches 7 bases. In germline, CDR1 is LGHDT, CDR2 YNNKEL (reference sequence). The CDR3 totals 13 residues. V lost 3 bases and J lost 12; bases outside the gene matches: 8. CDR3 sequence reads: CASSHIAQGTQFF. The CDR3 nucleotides are TGTGCCAGCAGCCACATCGCACAGGGGACGCAGTTCTTC.

This clonotype was seen only a few times. The chain employs TRBV19 and TRBJ2-3; no firm D call. Per the germline V gene, CDR1 is LNHDA and CDR2 is SQIVND (reference sequence). This CDR3 is 13 amino acids long. V lost 5 bases and J lost 2, with 8 bases in between. The chain's CDR3 is CASSPGHTDTQYF. CDR3 DNA sequence: TGTGCCAGTAGTCCCGGCCACACAGATACGCAGTATTTT.